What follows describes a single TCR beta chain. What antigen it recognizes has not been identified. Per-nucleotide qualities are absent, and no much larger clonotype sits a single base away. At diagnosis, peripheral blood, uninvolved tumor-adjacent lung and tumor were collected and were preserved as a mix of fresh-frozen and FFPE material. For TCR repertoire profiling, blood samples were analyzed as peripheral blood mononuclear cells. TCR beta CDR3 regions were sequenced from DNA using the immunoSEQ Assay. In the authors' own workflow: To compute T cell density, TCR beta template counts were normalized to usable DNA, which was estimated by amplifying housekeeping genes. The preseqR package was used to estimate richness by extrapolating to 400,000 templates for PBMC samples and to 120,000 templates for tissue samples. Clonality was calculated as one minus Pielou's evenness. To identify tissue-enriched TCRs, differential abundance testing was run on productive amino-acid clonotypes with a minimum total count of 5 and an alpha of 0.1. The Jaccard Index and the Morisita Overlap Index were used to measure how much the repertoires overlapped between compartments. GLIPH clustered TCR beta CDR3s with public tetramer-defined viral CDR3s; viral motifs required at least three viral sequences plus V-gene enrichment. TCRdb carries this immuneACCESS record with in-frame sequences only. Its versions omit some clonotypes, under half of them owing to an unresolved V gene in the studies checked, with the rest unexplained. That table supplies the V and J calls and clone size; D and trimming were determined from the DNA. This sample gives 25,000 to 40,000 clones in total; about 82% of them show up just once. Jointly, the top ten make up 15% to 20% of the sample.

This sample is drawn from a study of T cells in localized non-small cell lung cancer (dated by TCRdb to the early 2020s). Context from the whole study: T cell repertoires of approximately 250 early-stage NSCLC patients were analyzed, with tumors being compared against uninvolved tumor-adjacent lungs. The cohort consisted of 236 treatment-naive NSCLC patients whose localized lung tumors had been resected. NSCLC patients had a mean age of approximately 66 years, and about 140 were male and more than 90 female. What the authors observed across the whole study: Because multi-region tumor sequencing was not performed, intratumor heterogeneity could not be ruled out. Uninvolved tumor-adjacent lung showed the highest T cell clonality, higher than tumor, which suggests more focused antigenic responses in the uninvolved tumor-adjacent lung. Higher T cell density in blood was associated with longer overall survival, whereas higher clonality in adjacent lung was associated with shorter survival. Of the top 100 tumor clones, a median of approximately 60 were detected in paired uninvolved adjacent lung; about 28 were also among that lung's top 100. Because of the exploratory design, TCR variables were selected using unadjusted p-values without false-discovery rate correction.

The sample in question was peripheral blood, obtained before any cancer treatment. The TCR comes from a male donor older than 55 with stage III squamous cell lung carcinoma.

The nucleotides are TGTGCCAGCAGGGGTAGACAGGGAGGTGGCTACACCTTC. This codes for CASRGRQGGGYTF. The sequence joins TRBV25-1 to TRBJ1-2, with TRBD1 identical over 7 junction bases. The germline V and J ends show losses of 6 bases and 7 bases respectively, and no gene match explains 8 bases of the junction. There are 13 amino acids in the CDR3, from cysteine to phenylalanine inclusive. Only the CDR3 DNA stays, 39 bases, in frame from base 1. From the germline V gene, CDR1 is MGHDK and CDR2 is SYGVNS.